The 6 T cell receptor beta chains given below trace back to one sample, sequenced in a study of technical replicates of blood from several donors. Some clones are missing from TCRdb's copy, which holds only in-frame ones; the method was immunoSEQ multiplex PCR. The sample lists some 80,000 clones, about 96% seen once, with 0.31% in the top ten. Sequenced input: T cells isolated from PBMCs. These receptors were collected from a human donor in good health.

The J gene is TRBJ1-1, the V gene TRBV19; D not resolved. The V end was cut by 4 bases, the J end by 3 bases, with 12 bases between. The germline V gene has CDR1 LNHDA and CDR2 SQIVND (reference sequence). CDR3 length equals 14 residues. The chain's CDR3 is CASSTAEYDTEAFF. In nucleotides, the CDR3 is TGTGCCAGTAGTACGGCGGAATACGACACTGAAGCTTTCTTT.

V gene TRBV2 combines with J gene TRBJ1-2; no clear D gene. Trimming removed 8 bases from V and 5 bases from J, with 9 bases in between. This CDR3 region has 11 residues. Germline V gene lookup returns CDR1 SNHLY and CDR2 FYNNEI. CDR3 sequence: CASPTAYGYTF. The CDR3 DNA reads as TGTGCCAGCCCGACTGCTTATGGCTACACCTTC.

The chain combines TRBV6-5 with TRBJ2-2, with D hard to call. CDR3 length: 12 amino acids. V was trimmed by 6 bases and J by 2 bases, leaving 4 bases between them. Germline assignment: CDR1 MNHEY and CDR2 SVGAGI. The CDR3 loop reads CASSQNTGELFF. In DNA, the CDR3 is TGTGCCAGCAGCCAAAACACCGGGGAGCTGTTTTTT.

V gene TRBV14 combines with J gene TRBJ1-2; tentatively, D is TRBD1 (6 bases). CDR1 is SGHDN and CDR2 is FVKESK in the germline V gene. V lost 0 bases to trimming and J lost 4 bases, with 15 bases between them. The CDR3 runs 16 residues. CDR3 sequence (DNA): TGTGCCAGCAGCCAAGATGGGGACAACGACCTCTATGGCTACACCTTC. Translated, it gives CASSQDGDNDLYGYTF.

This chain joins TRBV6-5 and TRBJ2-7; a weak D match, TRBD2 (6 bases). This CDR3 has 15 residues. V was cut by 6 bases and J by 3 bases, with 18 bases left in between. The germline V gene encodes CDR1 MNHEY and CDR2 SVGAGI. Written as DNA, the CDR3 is TGTGCCAGCAGCCCGACTAGACTTATTGGCTACGAGCAGTACTTC. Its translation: CASSPTRLIGYEQYF.

The CDR3 DNA reads as TGTGCCAGCAGTTTTGGGGAGGCAGATACGCAGTATTTT. Encoded protein: CASSFGEADTQYF. The chain combines TRBV6-4 with TRBJ2-3; tentatively, D is TRBD2 (6 bases). Germline V gives CDR1 MRHNA, CDR2 SNTAGT. V shed 5 bases and J shed 4 bases, with 10 bases lying between them. The CDR3 has 13 amino acids.